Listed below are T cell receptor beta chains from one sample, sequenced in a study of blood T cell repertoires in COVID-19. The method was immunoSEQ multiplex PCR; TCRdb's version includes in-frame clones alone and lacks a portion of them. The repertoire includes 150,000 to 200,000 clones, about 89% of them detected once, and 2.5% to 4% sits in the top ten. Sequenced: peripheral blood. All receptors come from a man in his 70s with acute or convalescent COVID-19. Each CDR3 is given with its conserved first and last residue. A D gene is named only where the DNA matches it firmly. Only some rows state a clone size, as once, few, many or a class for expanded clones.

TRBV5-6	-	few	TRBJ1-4	TGTGCCAGCAGCTTGGGCGGGGGACGGGAAAAACTGTTTTTT	CASSLGGGREKLFF
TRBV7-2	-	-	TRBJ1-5	TGTGCCAGCAGGTCTCAGGGTAATCAGCCCCAGCATTTT	CASRSQGNQPQHF
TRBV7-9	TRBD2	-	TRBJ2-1	TGTGCCAGCAGCTTAGGGACTAGCGGGGGGTACAATGAGCAGTTCTTC	CASSLGTSGGYNEQFF
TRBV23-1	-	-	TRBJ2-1	TGCGCCAGCAGAATAGAGAGGGGGAAAAAATATCTAAGCTCCTACAATGAGCAGTTCTTC	CASRIERGKKYLSSYNEQFF
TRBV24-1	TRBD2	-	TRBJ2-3	TGTGCCACCAGTCCCGGGACTAGCGGCTCCACAGATACGCAGTATTTT	CATSPGTSGSTDTQYF
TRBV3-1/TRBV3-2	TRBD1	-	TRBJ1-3	TGTGCCAGCAGCTCCGGGACAGCTTCTGGAAACACCATATATTTT	CASSSGTASGNTIYF
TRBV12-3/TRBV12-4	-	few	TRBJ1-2	TGTGCCAGCAGTTTCGGAGGGCATGGCTACACCTTC	CASSFGGHGYTF
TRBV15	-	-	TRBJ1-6	TGTGCCACCAGCAGAGATCTCTCTTCACCCCTCCACTTT	CATSRDLSSPLHF
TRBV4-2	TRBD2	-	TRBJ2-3	TGTGCCAGCAGCCAAGTTCCAGCGGGGGGCACAGATACGCAGTATTTT	CASSQVPAGGTDTQYF
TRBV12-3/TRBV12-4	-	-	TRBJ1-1	TGTGCCAGCAGTCTATTCGCGAAAGCTTTCTTT	CASSLFAKAFF
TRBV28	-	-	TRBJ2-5	TGTGCCAGCAGTTTGAGCCAAGAGACCCAGTACTTC	CASSLSQETQYF
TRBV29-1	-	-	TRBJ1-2	TGCAGCGTTGAGCGCGGAGGCGTTAGTACCTATGGCTACACCTTC	CSVERGGVSTYGYTF
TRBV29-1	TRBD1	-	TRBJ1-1	TGCAGCGTTGGGGACAGGTGGAACACTGAAGCTTTCTTT	CSVGDRWNTEAFF